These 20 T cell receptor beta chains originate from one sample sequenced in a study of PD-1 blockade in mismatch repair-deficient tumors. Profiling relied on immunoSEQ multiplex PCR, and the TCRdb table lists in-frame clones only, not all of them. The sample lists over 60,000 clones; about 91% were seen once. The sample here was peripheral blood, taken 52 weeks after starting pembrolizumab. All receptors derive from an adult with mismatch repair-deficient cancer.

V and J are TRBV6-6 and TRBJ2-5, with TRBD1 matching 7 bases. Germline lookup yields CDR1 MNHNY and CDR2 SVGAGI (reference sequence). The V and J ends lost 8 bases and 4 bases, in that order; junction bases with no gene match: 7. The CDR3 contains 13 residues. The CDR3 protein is CASRQGQVETQYF. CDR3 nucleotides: TGTGCCAGCCGGCAAGGACAGGTAGAGACCCAGTACTTC.

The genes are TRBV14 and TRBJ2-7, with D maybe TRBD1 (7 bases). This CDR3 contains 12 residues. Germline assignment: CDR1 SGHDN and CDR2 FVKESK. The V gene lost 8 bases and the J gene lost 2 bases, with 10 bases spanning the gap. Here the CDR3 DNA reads TGTGCCAGCGCGGGACAGACCTACGAGCAGTACTTC. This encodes CASAGQTYEQYF.

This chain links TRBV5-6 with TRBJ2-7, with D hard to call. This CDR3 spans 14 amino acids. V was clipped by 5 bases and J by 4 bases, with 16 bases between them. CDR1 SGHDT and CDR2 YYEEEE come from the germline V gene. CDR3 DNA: TGTGCCAGCAGTGAAGACGGATCCGTTTACGAGCAGTACTTC. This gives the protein CASSEDGSVYEQYF.

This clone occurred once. The chain's CDR3 is CASSPPGQGAPGELFF. The CDR3 region has the DNA TGCGCCAGCAGCCCTCCGGGACAGGGGGCCCCCGGGGAGCTGTTTTTT. V usage is TRBV5-1 and J usage is TRBJ2-2; 12 nucleotides agree with TRBD1. V was clipped by 4 bases and J by 6 bases; unmatched bases: 7. There are 16 residues in the CDR3. Germline CDR1 SGHRS, CDR2 YFSETQ.

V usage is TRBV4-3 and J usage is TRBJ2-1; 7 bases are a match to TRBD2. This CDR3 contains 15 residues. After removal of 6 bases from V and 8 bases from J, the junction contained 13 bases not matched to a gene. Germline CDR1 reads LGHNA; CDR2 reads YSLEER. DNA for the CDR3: TGCGCCAGCAGACCCTCTGGCGGGAGCGTGTATGAGCAGTTCTTC. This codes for CASRPSGGSVYEQFF.

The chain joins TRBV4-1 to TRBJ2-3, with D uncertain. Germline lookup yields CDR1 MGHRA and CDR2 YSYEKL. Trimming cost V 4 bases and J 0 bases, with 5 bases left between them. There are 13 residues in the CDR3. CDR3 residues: CASSLRSTDTQYF. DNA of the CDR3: TGCGCCAGCAGCCTTCGAAGCACAGATACGCAGTATTTT.

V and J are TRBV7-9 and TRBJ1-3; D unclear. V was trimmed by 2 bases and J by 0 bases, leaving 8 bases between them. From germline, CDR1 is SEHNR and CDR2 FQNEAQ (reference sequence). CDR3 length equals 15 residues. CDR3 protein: CASSLSLSSGNTIYF. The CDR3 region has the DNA TGTGCCAGCAGCTTAAGTTTGAGCTCTGGAAACACCATATATTTT.

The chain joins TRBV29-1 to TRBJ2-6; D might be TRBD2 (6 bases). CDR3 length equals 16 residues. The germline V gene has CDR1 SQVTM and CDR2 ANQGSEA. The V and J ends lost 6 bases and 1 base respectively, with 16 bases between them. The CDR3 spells CSVLGDWQSGANVLTF. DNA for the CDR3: TGCAGCGTCCTTGGGGACTGGCAATCTGGGGCCAACGTCCTGACTTTC.

The CDR3 loop is CASSPAGTSGDNEQFF. DNA of the CDR3: TGTGCCAGCAGCCCTGCCGGGACTAGCGGGGACAATGAGCAGTTCTTC. This chain links TRBV6-6 with TRBJ2-1; 13 bases are a match to TRBD2. The CDR3 spans 16 residues. CDR1 is MNHNY and CDR2 is SVGAGI in the germline V gene (reference sequence). The junction had 7 bases not matched to a gene; V was cut back by 6 bases and J by 5 bases.

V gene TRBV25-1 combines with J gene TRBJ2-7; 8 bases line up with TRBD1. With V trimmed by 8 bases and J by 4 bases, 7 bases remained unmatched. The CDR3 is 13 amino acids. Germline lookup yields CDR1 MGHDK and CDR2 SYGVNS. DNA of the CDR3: TGTGCCAGCCGGACAGGGACGAGGTACGAGCAGTACTTC. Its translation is CASRTGTRYEQYF.

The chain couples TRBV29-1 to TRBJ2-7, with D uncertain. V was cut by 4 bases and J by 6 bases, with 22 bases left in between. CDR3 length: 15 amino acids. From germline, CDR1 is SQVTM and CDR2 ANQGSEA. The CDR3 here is CSVVVPVRLLREQYF. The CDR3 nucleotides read TGCAGCGTTGTCGTGCCAGTTCGGCTACTACGCGAGCAGTACTTC.

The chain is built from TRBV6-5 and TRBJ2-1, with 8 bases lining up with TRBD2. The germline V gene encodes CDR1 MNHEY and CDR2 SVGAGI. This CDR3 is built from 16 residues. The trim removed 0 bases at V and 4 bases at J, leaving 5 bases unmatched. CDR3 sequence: CASSYSIERGYNEQFF. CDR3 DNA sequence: TGTGCCAGCAGTTACTCGATCGAGCGGGGGTACAATGAGCAGTTCTTC.

In DNA, the CDR3 is TGTGCCAGCAGCTTAGGGCCCCAAGGGAGCAACAATCAGCCCCAGCATTTT. Translation gives CASSLGPQGSNNQPQHF. The gene calls are TRBV11-2 and TRBJ1-5; D uncertain. The CDR3 contains 17 residues. Germline assignment: CDR1 SGHAT and CDR2 FQNNGV. Deletions cut 1 base from V and 3 bases from J, with 16 bases between.

CDR3 amino acids: CASSLDRDTEAFF. The CDR3 region has the DNA TGTGCCAGCAGCTTAGACAGGGACACTGAAGCTTTCTTT. The rearrangement uses TRBV7-9 and TRBJ1-1; a possible D gene is TRBD1 (6 bases). The CDR3 consists of 13 residues. The V end lost 1 base, the J end lost 3 bases, and 6 bases lay between the germline ends. The V gene's germline CDR1 is SEHNR and CDR2 FQNEAQ (reference sequence).

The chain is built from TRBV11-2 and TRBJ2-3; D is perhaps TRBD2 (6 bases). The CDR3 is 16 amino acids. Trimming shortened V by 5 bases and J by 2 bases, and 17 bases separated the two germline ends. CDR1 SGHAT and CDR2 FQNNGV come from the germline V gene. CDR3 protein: CASSPRRETITDTQYF. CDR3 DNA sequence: TGTGCCAGCAGCCCCCGGAGGGAAACCATCACAGATACGCAGTATTTT.

The CDR3 spells CASSLGYTGSGYGYTF. CDR3 sequence (DNA): TGTGCCAGCAGCTTAGGGTATACAGGCTCGGGCTATGGCTACACCTTC. The chain uses TRBV11-2 and TRBJ1-2; a possible D gene is TRBD1 (5 bases). CDR1 is SGHAT, CDR2 FQNNGV, per germline. The CDR3 contains 16 residues. V was shortened by 1 base and J by 4 bases, with 16 bases between the two germline ends.

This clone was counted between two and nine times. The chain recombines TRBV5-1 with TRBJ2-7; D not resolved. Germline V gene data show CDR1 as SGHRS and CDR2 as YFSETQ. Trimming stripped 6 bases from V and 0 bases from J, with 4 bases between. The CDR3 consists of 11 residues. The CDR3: CASTLSYEQYF. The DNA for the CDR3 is TGCGCCAGCACCCTCTCCTACGAGCAGTACTTC.

DNA for the CDR3: TGTGCTAGTGGTTTGACCCACACCGGCGAGCAGTACTTC. Residues: CASGLTHTGEQYF. The chain has TRBV12-5 and TRBJ2-7; D uncertain. This CDR3 is 13 amino acids long. Between the trimmed V and J ends, which lost 2 bases and 6 bases, there was a span of 11 bases. The germline V gene encodes CDR1 LGHNT and CDR2 FRNRAP.

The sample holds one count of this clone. The CDR3 DNA reads as TGTGCCAGTAGTCAACTTGGCAGAATCACAGATACGCAGTATTTT. Protein product: CASSQLGRITDTQYF. This sequence joins TRBV19 and TRBJ2-3; unclear D gene. Trimming removed 5 bases from V and 2 bases from J, with 14 bases in between. Per the germline V gene, CDR1 is LNHDA and CDR2 is SQIVND (reference sequence). The length of the CDR3 is 15 residues.

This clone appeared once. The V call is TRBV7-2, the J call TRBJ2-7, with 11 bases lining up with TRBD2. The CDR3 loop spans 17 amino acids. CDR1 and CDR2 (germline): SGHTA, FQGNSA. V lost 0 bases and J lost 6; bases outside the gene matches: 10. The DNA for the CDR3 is TGTGCCAGCAGCTTAGCTAGCGGGAGGGCCCGCGGGCGCGAGCAGTACTTC. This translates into CASSLASGRARGREQYF. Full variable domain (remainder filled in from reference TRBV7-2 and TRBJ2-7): GAGVSQSPSNKVTEKGKDVELRCDPISGHTALYWYRQSLGQGLEFLIYFQGNSAPDKSGLPSDRFSAERTGGSVSTLTIQRTQQEDSAVYLCASSLASGRARGREQYFGPGTRLTVT.